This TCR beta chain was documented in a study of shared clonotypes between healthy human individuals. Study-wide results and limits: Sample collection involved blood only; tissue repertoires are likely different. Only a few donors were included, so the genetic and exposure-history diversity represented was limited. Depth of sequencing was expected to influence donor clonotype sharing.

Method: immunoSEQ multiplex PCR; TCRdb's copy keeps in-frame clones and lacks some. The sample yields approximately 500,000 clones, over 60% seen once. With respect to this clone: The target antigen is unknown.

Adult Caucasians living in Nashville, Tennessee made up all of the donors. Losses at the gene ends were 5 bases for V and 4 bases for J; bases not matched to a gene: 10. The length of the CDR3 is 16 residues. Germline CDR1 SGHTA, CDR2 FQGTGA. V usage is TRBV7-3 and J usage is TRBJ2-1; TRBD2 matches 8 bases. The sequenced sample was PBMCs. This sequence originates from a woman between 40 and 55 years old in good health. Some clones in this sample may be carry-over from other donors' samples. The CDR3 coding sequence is TGTGCCAGCAGCCCGCGAGCGGGAGCAACTTACAATGAGCAGTTCTTC. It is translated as CASSPRAGATYNEQFF.